This record looks at one T cell receptor beta chain sequence and its context. Its antigen is not identified. Terminally differentiated effector memory CD45RA+ cells were excluded by CCR7 positive selection of CD45RO-negative cells. The CDR3 totals 18 residues. Trimming pared 7 bases from V and 5 bases from J, leaving 27 bases between. Germline lookup yields CDR1 ENHRY and CDR2 SYGVKD. The data stem from a study of shared clonotypes between healthy human individuals. Every subset's genomic DNA went evenly onto several immunoSEQ plates. Sequenced by immunoSEQ multiplex PCR; TCRdb stores in-frame clones only, minus some. The sample lists about 2.1 million clones, around 95% occurring once. Overall study findings and caveats: As a rule, naive subsets had a larger estimated richness than memory subsets.

The receptor's source is a man aged 18 to 35 in good health. Some clones in this sample may be carry-over from other donors' samples. The chain links TRBV10-3 to TRBJ2-1; tentative D call: TRBD1 (6 bases). The sample consisted of naive CD8+ T cells from PBMCs. The CDR3: CAITPGIQGGYMNNEQFF. DNA of the CDR3: TGTGCCATCACCCCGGGCATACAGGGCGGTTATATGAACAATGAGCAGTTCTTC.